The rows below give T cell receptor beta chains drawn from one sample of a study of T cell responses to AZD1222 COVID-19 vaccine. Here immunoSEQ multiplex PCR was the method, and the copy in TCRdb shows in-frame clones only, minus some. The sample records about 120,000 clones, 89% being singletons. This sample comprised peripheral blood, obtained on day 0 of AZD1222 vaccination. These receptors were collected from an adult in good health. CDR3s include the opening cysteine and the closing phenylalanine or tryptophan. Fields, in order: J gene, V gene, D gene, clone size, CDR3 DNA, CDR3 protein. The D gene is left open where the match is weak. Not every row has a clone size; where given, it reads once, few, many or a size class.

>TRBJ2-3|TRBV7-3|TRBD2|.
TGTGCCAGCAGCTTAACAGGCTGGACTAGCGGGAGGAAGGCAGATACGCAGTATTTT
CASSLTGWTSGRKADTQYF
>TRBJ2-1|TRBV10-3|TRBD1|.
TGCGCCCAGGGGGACAGGGAAGACCACAATGAGCAGTTCTTC
CAQGDREDHNEQFF
>TRBJ2-7|TRBV5-1|TRBD2|.
TGCGCCAGCAGCTTGGCGACCCTAGCGGGAATCTCCTACGAGCAGTACTTC
CASSLATLAGISYEQYF
>TRBJ2-7|TRBV11-2|TRBD2|.
TGTGCCAGCAGCTTTACTAGCGGAGCATACGAGCAGTACTTC
CASSFTSGAYEQYF
>TRBJ1-2|TRBV6-5|TRBD1|once
TGTGGCATGGGACAGCCCCTCAGGGGCTACACCTTC
CGMGQPLRGYTF
>TRBJ2-7|TRBV11-2|TRBD1|.
TGTGCCAGCAGCGCATACCGAGGGACAGGGGAAACCTACGAGCAGTACTTC
CASSAYRGTGETYEQYF
>TRBJ1-1|TRBV5-5|.|.
TGTGCCAGCAGCGCGGCGGGGGTAGGAGCTTTCTTT
CASSAAGVGAFF
>TRBJ2-1|TRBV19|TRBD2|.
TGTGCCAGTAGCGATGGGACTAGCGCCTACAATGAGCAGTTCTTC
CASSDGTSAYNEQFF
>TRBJ2-3|TRBV12-5|TRBD2|.
TGTGCTAGTGGTGGGGGACTAGCGGGAAGCACAGATACGCAGTATTTT
CASGGGLAGSTDTQYF
>TRBJ2-7|TRBV24-1|TRBD1|.
TGTGCCACCAGTGATGTGGACAGGGTCGACGAGCAGTACTTC
CATSDVDRVDEQYF
>TRBJ2-1|TRBV14|.|.
TGTGCCAGCAGCCCTAAACAAAGGGAAGGGCTTGGGAATGAGCAGTTCTTC
CASSPKQREGLGNEQFF
>TRBJ1-6|TRBV20-1|.|.
TGCAGTGCTAGTTCTGGGGGGAGCTCCTATAATTCACCCCTCCACTTT
CSASSGGSSYNSPLHF
>TRBJ2-7|TRBV3-1/TRBV3-2|.|.
TGTGCCAGCAGCCAAGCGACTATTTCCTCCTACGAGCAGTACTTC
CASSQATISSYEQYF
>TRBJ2-7|TRBV4-1|.|.
TGCGCCAGCAGCCAAGATGGTCCCGGCGAGCAGTACTTC
CASSQDGPGEQYF
>TRBJ1-1|TRBV18|.|.
TGTGCCAGCTCAATCGGGGGCGAGGGGAGCACTGAAGCTTTCTTT
CASSIGGEGSTEAFF
>TRBJ1-1|TRBV2|.|.
TGTGCCAGCAGTGAACAAACAGGGACATCGACTGAAGCTTTCTTT
CASSEQTGTSTEAFF
>TRBJ2-7|TRBV9|TRBD2|.
TGTGCCAGCAGCGTGCAGGGGACTAGCGGGATCCACGAGCAGTACTTC
CASSVQGTSGIHEQYF
>TRBJ2-1|TRBV6-2/TRBV6-3|.|.
TGTGCCAGCAGTTCCGGGACATCAACCTACAATGAGCAGTTCTTC
CASSSGTSTYNEQFF
>TRBJ2-5|TRBV11-3|.|.
TGTGCCAGCAGCTTATGGCCGGGTGGGGGCGAGACCCAGTACTTC
CASSLWPGGGETQYF
>TRBJ1-4|TRBV28|.|.
TGTGCCAGCAGCCGTGGCGGGGGGGCCTATAATGAAAAACTGTTTTTT
CASSRGGGAYNEKLFF
>TRBJ1-2|TRBV7-2|TRBD1|.
TGTGCCAGCAGCCAGGGGGGCGGTGAATATGGCTACACCTTC
CASSQGGGEYGYTF
>TRBJ2-1|TRBV5-6|.|.
TGTGCCAGCAGCTTGGAGCGGGAGCAGTTCTTC
CASSLEREQFF
>TRBJ2-7|TRBV19|.|few
TGTGCCAGTAGCCCTGGAACCCGGGGGTCCTACGAGCAGTACTTC
CASSPGTRGSYEQYF
>TRBJ2-1|TRBV7-2|TRBD2|.
TGTGCCAGCAGCCCTAGTGTGGGACTAGCGGGACTGGAGCAGTTCTTC
CASSPSVGLAGLEQFF
>TRBJ2-6|TRBV11-3|TRBD1|.
TGTGCCAGCAGCCCACGACAGGGGACCTATGGGGCCAACGTCCTGACTTTC
CASSPRQGTYGANVLTF
>TRBJ1-2|TRBV2|TRBD1|.
TGTGCCAGCAGTTCTTTGGACAGGGACGGCTACACCTTC
CASSSLDRDGYTF
>TRBJ1-1|TRBV5-1|.|once
TGCGCCAGCAGCAGGTGGACGGCTAACACTGAAGCTTTCTTT
CASSRWTANTEAFF
>TRBJ1-2|TRBV7-8|.|.
TGTGCCAGCAGCTTCCTAGGGGCGGGTGGCTACACCTTC
CASSFLGAGGYTF
>TRBJ2-7|TRBV7-3|.|.
TGTGCCAGCAGCTTCCAGGTCACCCCGGACGAGCAGTACTTC
CASSFQVTPDEQYF
>TRBJ2-7|TRBV6-6|.|.
TGTGCCAGCAGTTACTCGGGTGTCTACGAGCAGTACTTC
CASSYSGVYEQYF
>TRBJ2-3|TRBV6-2/TRBV6-3|TRBD2|.
TGTGCCAGCAGTTACTCGATTTGGACTAGCGGGAGTAGAGGCACAGATACGCAGTATTTT
CASSYSIWTSGSRGTDTQYF
>TRBJ2-3|TRBV29-1|TRBD1|.
TGCAGCGTCGAGGGGACAGGCACAGATACGCAGTATTTT
CSVEGTGTDTQYF
>TRBJ2-3|TRBV27|TRBD2|.
TGTGCCAGCAGTCTCCGGGGACTAGCGGGAGACTTCACAGATACGCAGTATTTT
CASSLRGLAGDFTDTQYF
>TRBJ1-1|TRBV3-1/TRBV3-2|.|.
TGTGCCAGCAGCCAGGTCTCCCCGGACGTAATGAACACTGAAGCTTTCTTT
CASSQVSPDVMNTEAFF
>TRBJ1-2|TRBV5-4|.|.
TGTGCCAGCAGCTTGGGGGGCAGGGTTTATGGCTACACCTTC
CASSLGGRVYGYTF
>TRBJ2-1|TRBV24-1|TRBD2|.
TGTGCCACCAGCAGGACTAGCGGTTCCTACAATGAGCAGTTCTTC
CATSRTSGSYNEQFF
>TRBJ1-4|TRBV15|.|.
TGTGCCACCAGCAGGGGCTGGGTGGGGGATAATGAAAAACTGTTTTTT
CATSRGWVGDNEKLFF
>TRBJ1-3|TRBV19|.|.
TGTGCCAGTAGTATAGGAAACACCATATATTTT
CASSIGNTIYF
>TRBJ2-1|TRBV28|TRBD1|once
TGTGCCAGCAGTTCAGGACAGGGCCACGGCGGTGAGCAGTTCTTC
CASSSGQGHGGEQFF
>TRBJ2-1|TRBV19|.|.
TGTGCCAGTAGTACAGACTACAATGAGCAGTTCTTC
CASSTDYNEQFF
>TRBJ2-7|TRBV28|TRBD2|.
TGTGCCAGCAGCCGGGGACTAACAAGCCCCTACGAGCAGTACTTC
CASSRGLTSPYEQYF
>TRBJ1-3|TRBV24-1|.|.
TGTGCCACCAGTGAGGAGGGAAACACCATATATTTT
CATSEEGNTIYF
>TRBJ1-2|TRBV5-1|TRBD1|.
TGCGCCAGCAGTGGGACTCCGGGACAGGGGATCTATGGCTACACCTTC
CASSGTPGQGIYGYTF
>TRBJ2-5|TRBV2|.|once
TGTGCCAGCAGGTTAAGGGAAGAGACCCAGTACTTC
CASRLREETQYF
>TRBJ2-7|TRBV7-9|.|once
TGTGCCAGCAGCCCCCTTGGCGGAGGGGGATTAACCTACGAGCAGTACTTC
CASSPLGGGGLTYEQYF
>TRBJ2-7|TRBV6-5|.|.
TGTGCCAGCAGTTGGTCCCTGTCAGGGGCGCAATACGAGCAGTACTTC
CASSWSLSGAQYEQYF
>TRBJ2-7|TRBV4-3|TRBD1|.
TGCGCCAGCAGCCCAGCCGGGACAGGGGGCAGGTACGAGCAGTACTTC
CASSPAGTGGRYEQYF
>TRBJ2-7|TRBV4-3|.|once
TGCGCCAGCAGCCAAGACCTGAAGGCCTACGAGCAGTACTTC
CASSQDLKAYEQYF
>TRBJ2-5|TRBV7-2|TRBD1|.
TGTGCCAGCAGCCCGGGGGTAGGACAGGGTTGGGAGACCCAGTACTTC
CASSPGVGQGWETQYF
>TRBJ1-6|TRBV9|TRBD1|.
TGTGCCAGCAGCGGTACAGGGGCGAATAATTCACCCCTCCACTTT
CASSGTGANNSPLHF
>TRBJ2-7|TRBV5-6|TRBD1|once
TGTGCCAGCAGCGGAGGACAGGGAAGCTACGAGCAGTACTTC
CASSGGQGSYEQYF
>TRBJ2-7|TRBV21-1|.|.
TGTGCCAGCAGCGAACAGGGGGCAGTCTCCGAGCAGTACTTC
CASSEQGAVSEQYF
>TRBJ2-7|TRBV6-5|TRBD2|.
TGTGCCAGCAGTTTTGGGACTAGCGGGAGTTGGGAGCAGTACTTC
CASSFGTSGSWEQYF
>TRBJ2-7|TRBV7-2|TRBD1|.
TGTGCCAGCAGCTTAAGGGACAGGACGACCTACGAGCAGTACTTC
CASSLRDRTTYEQYF